The T cell receptor beta chain described here comes from a study of T-cell memory formation after mild COVID-19. TCRdb independently ran MiXCR on the 5' RACE reads; one entry per CDR3 protein. The table has 350,000 or so distinct CDR3 sequences, under 25% seen once. Study outcomes and limitations: Some clones that responded turned up in pre-infection memory, which suggests that cross-reactive memory joined in.

As concerns this clonotype: Its antigen is currently unknown.

This CDR3 region has 13 residues. Deletions cut 6 bases from V and 7 bases from J, with 15 bases between. The chain couples TRBV12-3 or TRBV12-4 to TRBJ1-1; the D gene is possibly TRBD1 (5 bases). The source material was PBMCs or a T cell subset sorted from them (not recorded which). This receptor was obtained from an adult woman who had mild COVID-19 (a few samples of this study predate the infection). Cell type and time point are not known. CDR3 bases: TGTGCCAGCAGCCTTACATGGGGGAGTGAAGCTTTCTTT. Its translation is CASSLTWGSEAFF.